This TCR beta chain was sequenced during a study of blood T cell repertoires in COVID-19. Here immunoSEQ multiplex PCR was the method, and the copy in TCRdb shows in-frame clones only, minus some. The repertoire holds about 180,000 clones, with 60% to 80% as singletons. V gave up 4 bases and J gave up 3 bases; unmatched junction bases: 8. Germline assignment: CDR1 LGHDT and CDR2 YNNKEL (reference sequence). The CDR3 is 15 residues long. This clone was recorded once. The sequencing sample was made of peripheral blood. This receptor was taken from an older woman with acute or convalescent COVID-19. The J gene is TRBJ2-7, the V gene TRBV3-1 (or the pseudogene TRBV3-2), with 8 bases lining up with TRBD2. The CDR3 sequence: CASSPISGGGYEQYF. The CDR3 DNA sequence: TGTGCCAGCAGCCCTATCTCGGGGGGGGGCTACGAGCAGTACTTC.